These 15 T cell receptor beta chains were all obtained from the same sample, sequenced in a study of cytomegalovirus exposure and HLA in healthy donors. The repertoire was sequenced with immunoSEQ multiplex PCR; TCRdb's copy has only in-frame clones and lacks some. The sample holds about 110,000 clones, around nine tenths seen once. What was sequenced was PBMCs. Receptors originate from a woman between 18 and 29 years old in good health and CMV-seronegative.

The chain couples TRBV6-5 to TRBJ2-7; 11 bases fit TRBD2. This CDR3 is 15 amino acids long. Looked up from germline, CDR1 is MNHEY and CDR2 is SVGAGI. V lost 6 bases to trimming and J lost 4 bases; unmatched junction nucleotides: 8. CDR3 sequence reads: CASRYGTSGVYEQYF. The CDR3 nucleotides are TGTGCCAGCAGGTACGGGACTAGCGGTGTGTACGAGCAGTACTTC.

The chain employs TRBV7-6 and TRBJ2-5; D not resolved. The CDR3 runs to 11 residues. The germline CDR1 and CDR2 sequences are SGHVS and FNYEAQ. The V and J ends lost 5 bases and 1 base respectively, with 2 bases between them. The CDR3: CASSLQETQYF. CDR3 in DNA: TGTGCCAGCAGCCTCCAAGAGACCCAGTACTTC.

This clone came up a few times. The V and J genes are TRBV10-1 and TRBJ2-2; 10 bases are shared with TRBD2. In germline, CDR1 is WNHNN, CDR2 SYGVQD (reference sequence). Losses at the gene ends were 6 bases for V and 7 bases for J; bases not matched to a gene: 11. The length of the CDR3 is 16 residues. The CDR3, as DNA: TGCGCCAGCAGAGGGAGCGGGGGGGCCGGTGGCGGGGAGCTGTTTTTT. Amino acid sequence: CASRGSGGAGGGELFF.

The V call is TRBV27, the J call TRBJ2-6, with D tentatively TRBD2 (6 bases). CDR3 size: 16 residues. Trimming pared 5 bases from V and 1 base from J, leaving 12 bases between. The germline CDR1 and CDR2 sequences are MNHEY and SMNVEV (reference sequence). CDR3 nucleotides: TGTGCCAGCAGTCCGACTAGGGCTTCTGGGGCCAACGTCCTGACTTTC. This codes for CASSPTRASGANVLTF.

This clone occurred a few times. The V gene is TRBV6-4, the J gene TRBJ1-1; 9 bases map to TRBD1. Germline loops: CDR1 MRHNA, CDR2 SNTAGT. This CDR3 has 13 amino acids. V was pared by 6 bases and J by 4 bases, with 3 bases of the junction left unmatched. Written as DNA, the CDR3 is TGTGCCAGCAGCCTGGACAGGGGCACTGAAGCTTTCTTT. Its protein is CASSLDRGTEAFF.

The chain has TRBV11-3 and TRBJ2-5, with 9 bases matching TRBD2. V trimming: 2 bases; J trimming: 2 bases; junction bases outside the gene matches: 6. This CDR3 is built from 16 residues. Germline V gene sequence: CDR1 SGHNT, CDR2 YENEEA. The CDR3 DNA is TGTGCCAGCAGCTTAAACGGTCTAGCGGGACAAGAGACCCAGTACTTC. Its translation is CASSLNGLAGQETQYF.

The chain recombines TRBV19 with TRBJ1-5; 9 bases match TRBD1. The CDR3 extends over 19 amino acids. The germline CDR1 and CDR2 sequences are LNHDA and SQIVND (reference sequence). V trimming: 3 bases; J trimming: 3 bases; junction bases outside the gene matches: 15. The CDR3 here is CASSIDGTGITRDNQPQHF. The CDR3 nucleotides are TGTGCCAGTAGTATTGACGGGACAGGGATAACCAGGGACAATCAGCCCCAGCATTTT.

This clone was found once. This rearrangement joins TRBV5-1 to TRBJ1-2, with TRBD1 matching over 7 bases. CDR1 and CDR2 from the germline V gene are SGHRS and YFSETQ. The junction had 7 bases not matched to a gene; V was cut back by 4 bases and J by 7 bases. The CDR3 consists of 13 residues. The CDR3 DNA follows: TGCGCCAGCAGCGCGACTTGGGACAGTGGCTACACCTTC. It is translated as CASSATWDSGYTF.

The V and J genes are TRBV28 and TRBJ1-1; weak D call: TRBD1 (5 bases). The CDR3 sequence is 13 residues long. Trimming stripped 4 bases from V and 11 bases from J, with 17 bases between. The germline CDR1 and CDR2 sequences are MDHEN and SYDVKM. The CDR3 bases are TGTGCCAGCAGTTCAGGGTGGGGGGAAGTCGCTTTCTTT. Its protein is CASSSGWGEVAFF. The whole variable domain, remainder taken from reference TRBV28 and TRBJ1-1, is DVKVTQSSRYLVKRTGEKVFLECVQDMDHENMFWYRQDPGLGLRLIYFSYDVKMKEKGDIPEGYSVSREKKERFSLILESASTNQTSMYLCASSSGWGEVAFFGQGTRLTVV.

The genes are TRBV5-1 and TRBJ2-2; perhaps TRBD1 as D (5 bases). The ends were cut back, 6 bases at V and 3 bases at J, with 12 bases in the middle. This CDR3 is built from 14 residues. The V gene's germline CDR1 is SGHRS and CDR2 YFSETQ. The CDR3 sequence: CASTDTSDTGELFF. The DNA of the CDR3 is TGCGCCAGCACGGACACCTCTGACACCGGGGAGCTGTTTTTT. Variable domain in full (rest from reference TRBV5-1 and TRBJ2-2): KAGVTQTPRYLIKTRGQQVTLSCSPISGHRSVSWYQQTPGQGLQFLFEYFSETQRNKGNFPGRFSGRQFSNSRSEMNVSTLELGDSALYLCASTDTSDTGELFFGEGSRLTVL.

The chain has TRBV7-8 and TRBJ2-2, with D possibly matching TRBD2 (6 bases). The germline V gene has CDR1 SGHVS and CDR2 FQNEAQ. V gave up 0 bases and J gave up 2 bases, with 13 bases separating them. This CDR3 has 17 residues. The DNA for the CDR3 is TGTGCCAGCAGCTTAGCTGTTTCCGGGGGAAACACCGGGGAGCTGTTTTTT. Translated: CASSLAVSGGNTGELFF.

The chain combines TRBV9 with TRBJ1-2, with 9 bases aligning to TRBD1. The germline CDR1 and CDR2 sequences are SGDLS and YYNGEE. The CDR3 has 14 amino acids. The J segment lost 4 bases and the V segment lost 2 bases, leaving 3 bases of the junction unmatched. CDR3 amino acids: CASSVGDRVYGYTF. The CDR3 DNA reads as TGTGCCAGCAGCGTGGGGGACAGGGTCTATGGCTACACCTTC.

The V and J genes are TRBV28 and TRBJ1-5; D is possibly TRBD1 (6 bases). This CDR3 contains 14 residues. Germline CDR1 is MDHEN and CDR2 is SYDVKM. The CDR3 DNA sequence: TGTGGGGCAGGGGCCCCTAATAGCAATCAGCCCCAGCATTTT. It is translated as CGAGAPNSNQPQHF. Looking up the rest from reference TRBV28 and TRBJ1-5 gives the full variable domain: DVKVTQSSRYLVKRTGEKVFLECVQDMDHENMFWYRQDPGLGLRLIYFSYDVKMKEKGDIPEGYSVSREKKERFSLILESASTNQTSMYLCGAGAPNSNQPQHFGDGTRLSIL.

The CDR3 DNA reads TGTGCCAGCAGAGGGACAGGGCCGGGGAATGAGCAGTTCTTC. Translated: CASRGTGPGNEQFF. V gene TRBV28 combines with J gene TRBJ2-1; the match to TRBD1 covers 9 bases. The ends lost 6 bases at V and 7 bases at J; junction bases unmatched: 7. The CDR3 spans 14 residues. The germline gives CDR1 MDHEN, CDR2 SYDVKM.

V is TRBV5-1 and J is TRBJ2-2, with TRBD2 matching 12 bases. Germline CDR1 reads SGHRS; CDR2 reads YFSETQ. The trim removed 0 bases at V and 5 bases at J, leaving 2 bases unmatched. This CDR3 has 16 residues. CDR3 nucleotide sequence: TGCGCCAGCAGCTTGGTGGGGACTAGCGGGACCGGGGAGCTGTTTTTT. It yields the protein CASSLVGTSGTGELFF.